A selection of T cell receptor beta chains follows, all from one sample in a study of shared clonotypes between healthy human individuals. Profiled with immunoSEQ multiplex PCR; TCRdb holds only in-frame clones, not every one. Among more than 2 million clones, around 93% were seen once, and the ten largest hold around 1.7%. Material: naive CD8+ T cells from PBMCs. Every receptor here comes from a young man in good health. Some clones in this sample may be carry-over from other donors' samples. Both conserved end residues are part of each CDR3. Fields, in order: CDR3 DNA, CDR3 protein, V gene, J gene, clone size, D gene. The D gene is left open where the match is weak. Only part of the rows carry a size: once, few, many, or a class if the clone is expanded.

cdr3_nt: TGTGCCAGCAGCTTCGGCAGGGGGAACACCGGGGAGCTGTTTTTT; cdr3_aa: CASSFGRGNTGELFF; v_call: TRBV7-6; j_call: TRBJ2-2; clone_size: .; d_call: .
cdr3_nt: TGCGCCAGCAGCCAAATGGTGGCGACCAACACTGAAGCTTTCTTT; cdr3_aa: CASSQMVATNTEAFF; v_call: TRBV4-1; j_call: TRBJ1-1; clone_size: .; d_call: .
cdr3_nt: TGCAGCGTGTCCGGGACACTAGTGGAGACCCAGTACTTC; cdr3_aa: CSVSGTLVETQYF; v_call: TRBV29-1; j_call: TRBJ2-5; clone_size: .; d_call: .
cdr3_nt: TGTGCCAGCTCGCCGACCCGATCGACAGGGTACCCCAATCAGCCCCAGCATTTT; cdr3_aa: CASSPTRSTGYPNQPQHF; v_call: TRBV18; j_call: TRBJ1-5; clone_size: .; d_call: TRBD1
cdr3_nt: TGTGCCAGCAGCTGGGCCGGGACTAGCGGGAGGACATTCACAGATACGCAGTATTTT; cdr3_aa: CASSWAGTSGRTFTDTQYF; v_call: TRBV7-2; j_call: TRBJ2-3; clone_size: .; d_call: TRBD2
cdr3_nt: TGTGCCAGCAGCACGACCCGGTATCGGTCCTACGAGCAGTACTTC; cdr3_aa: CASSTTRYRSYEQYF; v_call: TRBV7-9; j_call: TRBJ2-7; clone_size: .; d_call: .
cdr3_nt: TGTGCCAGCAGTTTAAGGGGGAGGGCCTCAGATACGCAGTATTTT; cdr3_aa: CASSLRGRASDTQYF; v_call: TRBV28; j_call: TRBJ2-3; clone_size: .; d_call: .
cdr3_nt: TGTGCCAGCCTATTAGGCAGGAGCTACGAGCAGTACTTC; cdr3_aa: CASLLGRSYEQYF; v_call: TRBV6-1; j_call: TRBJ2-7; clone_size: .; d_call: .
cdr3_nt: TGCGCCAGCAGCCAGGATCCCGGGACGGTAAACAACTCCTACGAGCAGTACTTC; cdr3_aa: CASSQDPGTVNNSYEQYF; v_call: TRBV4-1; j_call: TRBJ2-7; clone_size: .; d_call: .
cdr3_nt: TGTGCCAGCAGCGTAGGGGACGGACCCTACGAGCAGTACTTC; cdr3_aa: CASSVGDGPYEQYF; v_call: TRBV9; j_call: TRBJ2-7; clone_size: few; d_call: .
cdr3_nt: TGTGCCAGCAGCAAACAGGGGCTAAATGAAAAACTGTTTTTT; cdr3_aa: CASSKQGLNEKLFF; v_call: TRBV9; j_call: TRBJ1-4; clone_size: .; d_call: TRBD1
cdr3_nt: TGTGCCTGGAGTGATGTACCGGGAGAGTTCTATGGCTACACCTTC; cdr3_aa: CAWSDVPGEFYGYTF; v_call: TRBV30; j_call: TRBJ1-2; clone_size: .; d_call: .
cdr3_nt: TGTGCCAGCAGCTTATCACCCCTCCGGGGAAACACCATATATTTT; cdr3_aa: CASSLSPLRGNTIYF; v_call: TRBV7-8; j_call: TRBJ1-3; clone_size: once; d_call: .
cdr3_nt: TGTGCCAGCAGTTCGCTCCTGGCAGATACGCAGTATTTT; cdr3_aa: CASSSLLADTQYF; v_call: TRBV27; j_call: TRBJ2-3; clone_size: .; d_call: .
cdr3_nt: TGTGCCAGCAGTTCCCGACAGGGGGTAAGCTCCTACGAGCAGTACTTC; cdr3_aa: CASSSRQGVSSYEQYF; v_call: TRBV28; j_call: TRBJ2-7; clone_size: .; d_call: TRBD1
cdr3_nt: TGCGCCAGCAGCTTCCGGGACATTTACAATGAGCAGTTCTTC; cdr3_aa: CASSFRDIYNEQFF; v_call: TRBV5-1; j_call: TRBJ2-1; clone_size: .; d_call: .
cdr3_nt: TGTGCCAGCAGCTTGGCAGGGGGCCTGGTGGATGAGCAGTTCTTC; cdr3_aa: CASSLAGGLVDEQFF; v_call: TRBV5-4; j_call: TRBJ2-1; clone_size: once; d_call: TRBD1
cdr3_nt: TGTGCCAGCAGCTTACGGAGGGCCGGGGAGCTGTTTTTT; cdr3_aa: CASSLRRAGELFF; v_call: TRBV7-8; j_call: TRBJ2-2; clone_size: .; d_call: .